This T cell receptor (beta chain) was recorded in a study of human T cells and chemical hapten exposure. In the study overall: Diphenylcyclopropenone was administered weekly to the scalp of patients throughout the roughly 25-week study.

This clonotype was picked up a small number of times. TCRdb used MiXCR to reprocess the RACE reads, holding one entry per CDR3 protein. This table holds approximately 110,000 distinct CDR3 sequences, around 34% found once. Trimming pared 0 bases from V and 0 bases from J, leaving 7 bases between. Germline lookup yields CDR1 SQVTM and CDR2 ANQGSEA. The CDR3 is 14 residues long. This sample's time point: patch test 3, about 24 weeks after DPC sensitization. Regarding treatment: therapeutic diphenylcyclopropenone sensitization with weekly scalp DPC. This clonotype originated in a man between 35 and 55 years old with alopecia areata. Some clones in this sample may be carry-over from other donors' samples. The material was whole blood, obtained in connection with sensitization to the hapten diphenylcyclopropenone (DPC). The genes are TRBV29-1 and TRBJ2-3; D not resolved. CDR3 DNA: TGCAGCGTTGAAGATTCCGGGAGCACAGATACGCAGTATTTT. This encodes CSVEDSGSTDTQYF.